This TCR beta chain was captured by sequencing in a study of shared clonotypes between healthy human individuals. Findings of the study overall: Sharing of clonotypes among donors was expected to vary with sequencing depth.

As concerns this clone: As yet, its antigen is unknown.

At the deep level, the assay was run. Generated by immunoSEQ multiplex PCR, the TCRdb table keeps only in-frame clones and is missing some. In the table there are some 2 million clones, about 95% of which are singletons. V dropped 1 base and J dropped 0 bases, with 10 bases sitting between them. The CDR3 is made up of 16 amino acids. CDR1 MNHNS and CDR2 SASEGT come from the germline V gene. CD45RO-negative, CCR7-positively selected cells formed the naive CD8 fraction, excluding terminally differentiated effector memory CD45RA+ cells. The chain uses TRBV6-1 and TRBJ1-3; D is possibly TRBD1 (6 bases). Sequences were obtained from naive CD8+ T cells sorted from blood. The sequence came from a man aged 18 to 29 in good health. The CDR3, as DNA: TGTGCCAGCAGTGAAGGGGGGCTTGTCTCTGGAAACACCATATATTTT. Amino acid sequence: CASSEGGLVSGNTIYF.